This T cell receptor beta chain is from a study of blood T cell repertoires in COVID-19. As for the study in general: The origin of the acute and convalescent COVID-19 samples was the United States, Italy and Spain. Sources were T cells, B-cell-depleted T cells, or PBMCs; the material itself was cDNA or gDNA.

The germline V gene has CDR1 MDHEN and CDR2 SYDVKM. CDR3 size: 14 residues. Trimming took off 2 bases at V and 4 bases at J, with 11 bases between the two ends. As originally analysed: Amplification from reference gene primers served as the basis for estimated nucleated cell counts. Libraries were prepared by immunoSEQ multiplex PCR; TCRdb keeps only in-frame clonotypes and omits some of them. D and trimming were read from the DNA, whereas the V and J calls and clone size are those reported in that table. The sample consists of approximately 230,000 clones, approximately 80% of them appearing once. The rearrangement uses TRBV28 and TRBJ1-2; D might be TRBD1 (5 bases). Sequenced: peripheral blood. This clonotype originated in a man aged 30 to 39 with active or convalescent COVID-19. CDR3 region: CASSLPDRIYGYTF. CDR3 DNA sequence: TGTGCCAGCAGTTTACCCGACAGAATCTATGGCTACACCTTC.